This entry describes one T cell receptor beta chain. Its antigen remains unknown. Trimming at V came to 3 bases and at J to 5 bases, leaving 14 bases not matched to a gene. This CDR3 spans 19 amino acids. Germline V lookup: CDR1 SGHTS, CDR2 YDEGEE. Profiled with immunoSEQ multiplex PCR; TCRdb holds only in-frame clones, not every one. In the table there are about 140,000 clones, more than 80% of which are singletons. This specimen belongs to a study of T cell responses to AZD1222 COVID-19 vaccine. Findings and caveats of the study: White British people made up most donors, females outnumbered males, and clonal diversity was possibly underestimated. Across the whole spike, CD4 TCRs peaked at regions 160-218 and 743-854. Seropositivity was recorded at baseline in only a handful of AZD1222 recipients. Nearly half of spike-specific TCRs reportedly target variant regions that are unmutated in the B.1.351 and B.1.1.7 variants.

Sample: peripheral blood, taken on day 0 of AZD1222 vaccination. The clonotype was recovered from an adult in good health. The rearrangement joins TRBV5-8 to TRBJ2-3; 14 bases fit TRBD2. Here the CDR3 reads CASSSGLAGVLWGGDTQYF. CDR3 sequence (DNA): TGTGCCAGCAGCTCGGGACTAGCGGGAGTACTGTGGGGAGGAGATACGCAGTATTTT. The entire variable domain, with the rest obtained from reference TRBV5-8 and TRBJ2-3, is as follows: EAGVTQSPTHLIKTRGQQATLRCSPISGHTSVYWYQQALGLGLQFLLWYDEGEERNRGNFPPRFSGRQFPNYSSELNVNALELEDSALYLCASSSGLAGVLWGGDTQYFGPGTRLTVL.